The T cell receptor beta chain under discussion was sequenced for a study of OX40 agonist ivuxolimab in advanced cancers. About the study: Three patients got partial responses; one had hepatocellular carcinoma and two had cutaneous melanoma.

In the case of this clone: Its antigen remains unidentified.

Study-wide results and caveats: Clonal expansion among partial responders at 0.1-3.0 mg/kg ranked near the lowest.

The protocol was immunoSEQ multiplex PCR, while the TCRdb copy is restricted to in-frame clones and leaves out a portion. Here the sample spans 70,000 or so clones, 70% to 90% being singletons. This TCR was recovered from an adult with an advanced solid tumor such as melanoma, head and neck, liver or kidney cancer. Sequencing used CD4+ or CD8+ T cells sorted from blood, obtained in a trial of the OX40 agonist ivuxolimab.

The CDR3 DNA reads TGTGCCACCCTAATGGACAGAACGAACACTGAAGCTTTCTTT. As protein: CATLMDRTNTEAFF. This chain links TRBV19 with TRBJ1-1, with D possibly matching TRBD1 (6 bases). CDR3 size: 14 residues. Trimming stripped 10 bases from V and 1 base from J, with 16 bases between. Germline V gene sequence: CDR1 LNHDA, CDR2 SQIVND (reference sequence).